This T cell receptor (beta chain) appears in the sequencing data of a study of early T cells in non-severe SARS-CoV-2 infection. This clonotype came up a few times. J gave up 2 bases and V 0 bases, and 4 bases lay outside the gene matches. The CDR3 length is 15 residues. CDR1 is SGHDT and CDR2 is YYEEEE in the germline V gene. TCRdb independently ran MiXCR on the 5' RACE reads; one entry per CDR3 protein. This table has roughly 80,000 distinct CDR3 sequences, roughly 6% appearing once. The chain couples TRBV5-6 to TRBJ2-5; 7 bases map to TRBD2. Sequencing input: whole blood. The origin of this receptor is an adult who was a healthcare worker with PCR-confirmed SARS-CoV-2 infection or an uninfected control (not recorded which). CDR3 bases: TGTGCCAGCAGCTTGGCGGCGGGAGTACAAGAGACCCAGTACTTC. It yields the protein CASSLAAGVQETQYF.